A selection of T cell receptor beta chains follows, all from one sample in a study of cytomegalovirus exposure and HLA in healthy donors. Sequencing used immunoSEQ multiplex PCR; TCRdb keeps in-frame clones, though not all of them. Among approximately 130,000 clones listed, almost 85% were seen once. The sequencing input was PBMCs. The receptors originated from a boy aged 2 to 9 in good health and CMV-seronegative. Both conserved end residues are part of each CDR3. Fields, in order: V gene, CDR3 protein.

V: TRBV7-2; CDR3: CASSLAQSSSYEQYF
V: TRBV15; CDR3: CATSTLRTEYQETQYF
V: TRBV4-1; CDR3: CASSQETVKVRPQHF
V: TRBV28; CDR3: CASSLLTDEKLFF
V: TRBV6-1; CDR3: CASREMTGVNQPQHF
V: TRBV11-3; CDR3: CASSLASGGGQETQYF
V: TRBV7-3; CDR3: CASSLRYNSPLHF
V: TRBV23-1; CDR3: CASSQLRVPETQYF
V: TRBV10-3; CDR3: CAISESGLAINTGELFF
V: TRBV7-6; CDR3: CASSLNSNQPQHF
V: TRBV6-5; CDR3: CASSYEGQNTEAFF
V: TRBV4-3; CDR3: CASSQDHYSTIYF
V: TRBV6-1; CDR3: CASSSGGLNTEAFF
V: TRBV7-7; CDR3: CASSLGRGTDTQYF
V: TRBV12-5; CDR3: CASGPQGGYTF
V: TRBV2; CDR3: CASRGTPNTGELFF
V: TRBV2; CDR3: CASSDGRADEKLFF
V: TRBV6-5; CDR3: CASGSGGATGELFF
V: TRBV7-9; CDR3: CASSLDLGSGANVLTF
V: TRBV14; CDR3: CASSPGGNDQPQHF
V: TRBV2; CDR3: CASIPGGGYEQYF
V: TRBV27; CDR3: CASRPGYVDGESTIYF
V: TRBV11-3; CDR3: CASSEPTGTGELFF
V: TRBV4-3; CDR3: CASSQDEPPHTGELFF
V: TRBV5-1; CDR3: CASSYSLNEQFF
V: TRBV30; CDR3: CAWSPPLGEGIDEQFF
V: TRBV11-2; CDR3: CASRPPRGTRLNGEAFF
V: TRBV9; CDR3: CASSVKRGGAGTDTQYF
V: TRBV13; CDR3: CASSARGNEQFF
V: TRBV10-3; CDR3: CAISDLLEAEAFF
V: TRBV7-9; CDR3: CASSLYEGSYGYTF
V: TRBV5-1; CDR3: CASSLAGGNYEQYF
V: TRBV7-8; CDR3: CASSLTGGERNTIYF
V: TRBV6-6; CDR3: CASKSEAETDTQYF
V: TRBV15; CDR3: CATSRDLRALAELFF
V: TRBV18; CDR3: CASSPITDEKLFF
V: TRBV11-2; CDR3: CASSPRAGTGVGNEQFF
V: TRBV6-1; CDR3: CASRKESPYEQYF
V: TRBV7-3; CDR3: CASSPGLAKETQYF
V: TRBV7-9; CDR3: CASSSNGGGEQFF
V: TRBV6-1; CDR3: CASSAGWTFSDTEAFF
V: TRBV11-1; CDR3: CASSSTGTGGYGYTF
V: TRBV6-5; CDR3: CASSYSGLLRQPQHF
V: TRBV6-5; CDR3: CASSHRDRGSYEQYF
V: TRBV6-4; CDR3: CASSEWEGEDTQYF
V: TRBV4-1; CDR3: CASLSNRSLPQYQPQHF
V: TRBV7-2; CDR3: CASSLENRNEQFF
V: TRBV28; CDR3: CASSGGARNEQFF
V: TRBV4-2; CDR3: CASSQVKDTQYF
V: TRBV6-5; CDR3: CASSFREIGYNEQFF
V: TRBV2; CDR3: CASTQGLVGSDTQYF
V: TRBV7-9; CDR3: CSSSRMDRSVSGANVLTF
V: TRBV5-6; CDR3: CASSFGDRVNQPQHF
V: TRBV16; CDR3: CASSQFLTGGHYGYTF
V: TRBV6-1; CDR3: CASSETSGGSDTQYF
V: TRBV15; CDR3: CATSRVTSGETQYF
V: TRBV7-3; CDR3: CASSYTGTSGTNEQFF
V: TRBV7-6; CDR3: CASSGDGVRSYNEQFF
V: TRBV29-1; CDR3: CSVASQVNQPQHF